The TCR beta chain under discussion was sequenced for a study of neoadjuvant anti-PD-1 for oral cavity cancer. Study-level background: Non-progressing patients received a fourth nivolumab dose near day 43, then surgery on days 50-56.

Patients were newly diagnosed with stage II-IVA oral cavity squamous cell carcinoma without prior systemic or radiation treatment. Data came from immunoSEQ multiplex PCR; TCRdb stores just in-frame clones and leaves some out. The sample consists of 15,000 or so clones, about 61% of them appearing once. The CDR3 runs to 13 residues. Germline V gene data show CDR1 as SEHNR and CDR2 as FQNEAQ (reference sequence). V was clipped by 7 bases and J by 8 bases, with 17 bases between them. This clone was seen a few times. The input for sequencing was PBMCs, taken before nivolumab (anti-PD-1) treatment. The chain links TRBV7-9 to TRBJ1-2, with D tentatively TRBD1 (5 bases). This TCR was recovered from a person between 40 and 79 years old with oral cavity squamous cell carcinoma. CDR3 sequence: CASTIGTNRGYTF. For the CDR3, the DNA is TGTGCCAGCACCATAGGGACTAACCGGGGCTACACCTTC.